The 26 T cell receptor beta chains reported below all come from one sample, sequenced in a study of beta chain features in type 1 diabetes. Since all of the isolated RNA was reverse transcribed, expressed TCRB transcripts were what got sequenced. Repertoires were generated with immunoSEQ multiplex PCR, while TCRdb's copy carries only in-frame clones and drops some. The data show more than 550,000 clones, about an eighth seen once. The study's findings and limits: There was a moderate but significant shortening of TCRB CDR3s in all four CD4+ subsets of Type 1 diabetes patients.

These TCRs' antigens remain unknown. Specimen: naive CD4+ T cells from blood. The source is a man aged 18 to 29 with type 1 diabetes.

The sample holds a few counts of this clone. This chain links TRBV4-1 with TRBJ1-2; D may be TRBD1 (6 bases). The germline CDR1 and CDR2 sequences are MGHRA and YSYEKL. This CDR3 has 16 amino acids. Between the trimmed V and J ends, which lost 0 bases and 5 bases, there was a span of 16 bases. Here the CDR3 reads CASSQEVRGKRYGYTF. The DNA for the CDR3 is TGCGCCAGCAGCCAAGAAGTAAGGGGGAAGAGGTATGGCTACACCTTC.

This chain connects TRBV7-6 to TRBJ2-1; D unresolved. CDR3 size: 16 residues. Trimming took off 1 base at V and 0 bases at J, with 10 bases between the two ends. The V gene's germline CDR1 is SGHVS and CDR2 FNYEAQ. The CDR3 here is CASSLVRPASYNEQFF. CDR3 nucleotides: TGTGCCAGCAGCTTAGTCCGGCCCGCCTCCTACAATGAGCAGTTCTTC.

This chain connects TRBV29-1 to TRBJ1-1, with D unresolved. V was cut by 5 bases and J by 5 bases, with 15 bases left in between. The CDR3 spans 13 residues. Germline-derived CDR1 and CDR2 are SQVTM and ANQGSEA. CDR3 DNA: TGCAGCGTTTCTAACGGGGTAGGAACTGAAGCTTTCTTT. This gives the protein CSVSNGVGTEAFF.

This chain uses TRBV9 with TRBJ2-3; D remains unclear. The CDR3 is 17 residues long. V was cut by 0 bases and J by 3 bases, with 17 bases left in between. Germline CDR1 is SGDLS and CDR2 is YYNGEE. The CDR3 DNA sequence: TGTGCCAGCAGCGTAGGGGCGAAACTGGGTCTGACAGATACGCAGTATTTT. It is translated as CASSVGAKLGLTDTQYF.

This clone was seen more than once but under ten times. This sequence joins TRBV27 and TRBJ2-5; D unclear. Germline V lookup: CDR1 MNHEY, CDR2 SMNVEV (reference sequence). This CDR3 has 15 amino acids. Trimming took off 2 bases at V and 2 bases at J, with 12 bases between the two ends. The CDR3 region is CASSLMASVQETQYF. The CDR3, as DNA: TGTGCCAGCAGTTTAATGGCGTCAGTGCAAGAGACCCAGTACTTC.

The chain carries TRBV11-2 and TRBJ2-3; maybe TRBD2 (6 bases). The CDR3 has 16 residues. Germline CDR1 SGHAT, CDR2 FQNNGV. The germline V and J ends were trimmed by 5 bases and 4 bases, with 19 bases remaining between them. The CDR3 loop reads CASSQYGGGAPDTQYF. The CDR3 DNA follows: TGTGCCAGCAGCCAATACGGGGGTGGGGCCCCAGATACGCAGTATTTT.

This clone was found a few times. This sequence joins TRBV7-2 and TRBJ2-3, with 11 positions matching TRBD2. The CDR3 is made up of 16 amino acids. Losses at the gene ends were 1 base for V and 2 bases for J; bases not matched to a gene: 2. Germline V gives CDR1 SGHTA, CDR2 FQGNSA. The CDR3 loop is CASSLVSGGVTDTQYF. The CDR3 DNA is TGTGCCAGCAGCTTAGTTAGCGGGGGGGTCACAGATACGCAGTATTTT.

This chain uses TRBV5-1 with TRBJ2-5; D is perhaps TRBD1 (6 bases). The CDR3 loop spans 14 amino acids. CDR1 is SGHRS and CDR2 is YFSETQ in the germline V gene. V gave up 4 bases and J gave up 4 bases, with 14 bases separating them. The DNA of the CDR3 is TGCGCCAGCAGCCCTGGACAGAGGGGAGAGACCCAGTACTTC. It translates to CASSPGQRGETQYF.

In this sample, this clone turned up a few times. V usage is TRBV5-1 and J usage is TRBJ2-7; 9 nucleotides agree with TRBD1. The CDR3 has 16 amino acids. The V and J ends lost 4 bases and 6 bases, in that order; junction bases with no gene match: 14. The V gene's germline CDR1 is SGHRS and CDR2 YFSETQ. Written as DNA, the CDR3 is TGCGCCAGCAGCCCCCTGGGACAGGGCGCTTCGGGCGAGCAGTACTTC. This sequence encodes CASSPLGQGASGEQYF.

This chain uses TRBV7-2 with TRBJ2-3; 7 positions match TRBD1. The V segment lost 1 base and the J segment 4 bases; nucleotides outside the gene matches: 5. The CDR3 covers 15 residues. Germline loops: CDR1 SGHTA, CDR2 FQGNSA. The CDR3: CASSLGQGFSDTQYF. CDR3 sequence (DNA): TGTGCCAGCAGCTTAGGACAGGGCTTTTCAGATACGCAGTATTTT.

The chain carries TRBV5-4 and TRBJ2-7; possible D gene TRBD1, 5 bases. The CDR3 has 13 residues. From germline, CDR1 is SGHNT and CDR2 YYREEE (reference sequence). Trimming took 0 bases from V and 5 from J, leaving 9 bases between them. For the CDR3, the DNA is TGTGCCAGCAGCTTGGTACAGGTTCACGAGCAGTACTTC. This gives the protein CASSLVQVHEQYF.

There are a few counts of this clone. This chain uses TRBV7-3 with TRBJ1-1; D remains unclear. This CDR3 region has 14 residues. CDR1 is SGHTA and CDR2 is FQGTGA in the germline V gene. Trimming shortened V by 2 bases and J by 1 base, and 8 bases separated the two germline ends. The CDR3 sequence is CASSLEQRNTEAFF. Here the CDR3 DNA reads TGTGCCAGCAGCTTAGAACAGAGGAACACTGAAGCTTTCTTT.

A few counts support this clone. This CDR3 is also generated by other DNA sequences in the sample. This rearrangement joins TRBV18 to TRBJ2-7; D is undetermined. Germline CDR1 and CDR2: KGHSH and LQKENI. V was cut by 2 bases and J by 4 bases, with 6 bases left in between. This CDR3 contains 12 residues. The CDR3 is CASSPTGYEQYF. The CDR3, as DNA: TGTGCCAGCTCACCAACGGGTTACGAGCAGTACTTC.

This chain links TRBV9 with TRBJ2-3, with D possibly TRBD2 on 6 matching bases. V shed 0 bases and J shed 5 bases, with 13 bases lying between them. This CDR3 is built from 15 residues. Germline CDR1 is SGDLS and CDR2 is YYNGEE. CDR3 bases: TGTGCCAGCAGCGTAGCCGCCGGAGGGCAAGATACGCAGTATTTT. Its translation: CASSVAAGGQDTQYF. The variable domain in full, completed from reference TRBV9 and TRBJ2-3, reads DSGVTQTPKHLITATGQRVTLRCSPRSGDLSVYWYQQSLDQGLQFLIQYYNGEERAKGNILERFSAQQFPDLHSELNLSSLELGDSALYFCASSVAAGGQDTQYFGPGTRLTVL.

This chain uses TRBV5-6 with TRBJ2-5; 10 positions agree with TRBD1. CDR3 length: 15 amino acids. Losses at the gene ends were 3 bases for V and 7 bases for J; bases not matched to a gene: 9. Germline CDR1 SGHDT, CDR2 YYEEEE. CDR3 region: CASSSSPGQGMTQYF. The CDR3 nucleotides read TGTGCCAGCAGCTCGTCCCCGGGACAGGGGATGACCCAGTACTTC.

J is TRBJ1-2 and V is TRBV29-1; D is undetermined. The CDR3 is 13 residues long. Germline CDR1 reads SQVTM; CDR2 reads ANQGSEA. Deletions cut 7 bases from V and 0 bases from J, with 12 bases between. CDR3 sequence: CSARQSANYGYTF. The CDR3 DNA follows: TGCAGCGCTCGGCAGTCAGCTAACTATGGCTACACCTTC.

The chain carries TRBV7-9 and TRBJ2-1, with 11 bases that match TRBD2. The CDR3 totals 16 residues. The V segment lost 4 bases and the J segment 5 bases; nucleotides outside the gene matches: 7. The germline V gene has CDR1 SEHNR and CDR2 FQNEAQ (reference sequence). The CDR3 coding sequence is TGTGCCAGCAGCTCACTAGCGGGAGTAGGAGACAATGAGCAGTTCTTC. Translating it yields CASSSLAGVGDNEQFF.

This clone turned up a few times. V is TRBV28 and J is TRBJ1-1; D gene ambiguous. Trimming left V 2 bases short and J 6 bases short, with 7 bases between. CDR1 and CDR2 (germline): MDHEN, SYDVKM. There are 12 residues in the CDR3. This chain's CDR3 is CASSLGRAEAFF. The CDR3 nucleotides are TGTGCCAGCAGTTTAGGGAGGGCTGAAGCTTTCTTT.

This clone turned up a few times. This chain links TRBV5-5 with TRBJ2-1; 9 bases are shared with TRBD2. Losses at the gene ends were 0 bases for V and 6 bases for J; bases not matched to a gene: 4. CDR1 and CDR2 (germline): SGHKS, YYEKEE (reference sequence). The CDR3 has 15 amino acids. CDR3 sequence (DNA): TGTGCCAGCAGCTTGGGGCTAGCGGGGACCAATGAGCAGTTCTTC. Encoded protein: CASSLGLAGTNEQFF.

This clone was seen more than once but under ten times. The genes are TRBV27 and TRBJ1-4; possible D gene TRBD1, 5 bases. This CDR3 region has 14 residues. V shed 0 bases and J shed 8 bases, with 10 bases lying between them. In germline, CDR1 is MNHEY, CDR2 SMNVEV (reference sequence). The CDR3 reads CASSLSGGAEKLFF. For the CDR3, the DNA is TGTGCCAGCAGTTTATCCGGTGGGGCCGAAAAACTGTTTTTT.

This clone has just one count. The rearrangement uses TRBV10-3 and TRBJ1-6; a weak D match, TRBD1 (5 bases). Trimming took 6 bases from V and 0 from J, leaving 21 bases between them. This CDR3 is built from 19 residues. CDR1 and CDR2 from the germline V gene are ENHRY and SYGVKD. The CDR3 DNA is TGTGCCATCAGGGGGGGGAGTATCGGCACGAGCTCCTATAATTCACCCCTCCACTTT. Translated, it gives CAIRGGSIGTSSYNSPLHF.

This clone has more than one count but fewer than ten. The chain combines TRBV7-9 with TRBJ2-7, with D perhaps TRBD1 (6 bases). The CDR3 has 15 residues. The V and J ends lost 2 bases and 0 bases respectively, with 11 bases between them. The germline gives CDR1 SEHNR, CDR2 FQNEAQ (reference sequence). The CDR3 reads CASSLSGESSYEQYF. CDR3 DNA: TGTGCCAGCAGCTTATCAGGGGAGAGCTCCTACGAGCAGTACTTC.

CDR3 bases: TGTGCCAGCAGCCAGTATGGGACCGAGCAGTACTTC. Its protein product is CASSQYGTEQYF. The chain employs TRBV14 and TRBJ2-7, with D perhaps matching TRBD1 or TRBD2 (5 bases each). V was pared by 3 bases and J by 6 bases, with 9 bases between. CDR1 and CDR2 (germline): SGHDN, FVKESK. There are 12 residues in the CDR3.

The gene calls are TRBV7-9 and TRBJ2-5; 8 bases line up with TRBD2. Germline trimming cut 5 bases from V and 5 bases from J; bases unmatched to any gene: 7. The CDR3 sequence is 14 residues long. Germline values: CDR1 SEHNR, CDR2 FQNEAQ (reference sequence). The CDR3 DNA follows: TGTGCCAGCAGCAGAGGAGCGGGAGCGGAGACCCAGTACTTC. Protein: CASSRGAGAETQYF.

This clone was detected only a few times. The chain recombines TRBV5-6 with TRBJ2-7; 8 bases are a match to TRBD1. Trimming removed 4 bases from V and 5 bases from J; junction bases left unmatched: 8. This CDR3 region has 14 residues. In germline, CDR1 is SGHDT, CDR2 YYEEEE. For the CDR3, the DNA is TGTGCCAGCAGCGGCAGGGGGCGCGATAACGAGCAGTACTTC. It encodes CASSGRGRDNEQYF.

This clone came up a few times. The J gene is TRBJ2-1, the V gene TRBV6-1, with 7 bases matching TRBD2. Germline values: CDR1 MNHNS, CDR2 SASEGT. The CDR3 is 14 residues long. Trimming cost V 6 bases and J 6 bases; bases outside gene matches: 8. CDR3 nucleotide sequence: TGTGCCAGCAGCTTCCGGGAGCGGGGCAATGAGCAGTTCTTC. It translates to CASSFRERGNEQFF.